A selection of T cell receptor beta chains follows, all from one sample in a study of blood T cell repertoires in COVID-19. Clones were sequenced by immunoSEQ multiplex PCR, and TCRdb holds only the in-frame ones, with some missing. The sample has tens of thousands of clones; 75% to 90% are singletons. Sequenced material: peripheral blood. These receptors came from a man aged 55 to 70 with active COVID-19. The CDR3 runs from the conserved cysteine through the conserved F or W. D genes are given only for firm matches. Some rows mark clone size as missing; the rest say once, few, many or name a class of expanded clone.

clone size: NA; D gene: NA; V gene: TRBV7-9; J gene: TRBJ2-3; CDR3 DNA: TGTGCCAGCAGATCTTTTGGGCGCGGGACAGCTCAGGATACGCAGTATTTT; CDR3 protein: CASRSFGRGTAQDTQYF
clone size: NA; D gene: NA; V gene: TRBV2; J gene: TRBJ2-7; CDR3 DNA: TGTGCCAGCAGTGAGGGCATCCCCCCCTACGAGCAGTACTTC; CDR3 protein: CASSEGIPPYEQYF
clone size: NA; D gene: TRBD1; V gene: TRBV10-3; J gene: TRBJ1-3; CDR3 DNA: TGTGCCATCAGTGACCCGGGACAGTACTCTGGAAACACCATATATTTT; CDR3 protein: CAISDPGQYSGNTIYF
clone size: NA; D gene: TRBD1; V gene: TRBV9; J gene: TRBJ1-6; CDR3 DNA: TGTGCCAGCAGCGCCACAGGGGAAAGCAATTCACCCCTCCACTTT; CDR3 protein: CASSATGESNSPLHF
clone size: once; D gene: NA; V gene: TRBV4-2; J gene: TRBJ2-4; CDR3 DNA: TGTGCCAGCAGCCAAGGACAGGGAGTAGCGGTAAACATTCAGTACTTC; CDR3 protein: CASSQGQGVAVNIQYF
clone size: NA; D gene: NA; V gene: TRBV5-4; J gene: TRBJ1-6; CDR3 DNA: TGTGCCAGCAGCTCAGACAGTAGTTCACCCCTCCACTTT; CDR3 protein: CASSSDSSSPLHF
clone size: NA; D gene: NA; V gene: TRBV6-1; J gene: TRBJ1-6; CDR3 DNA: TGTGCCAGCAGAATGGGCAGGTCAAATTCACCCCCCCACTTT; CDR3 protein: CASRMGRSNSPPHF
clone size: NA; D gene: TRBD1; V gene: TRBV29-1; J gene: TRBJ1-1; CDR3 DNA: TGCAGCACCGGTCAGGGGGTGAACACTGAAGCTTTCTTT; CDR3 protein: CSTGQGVNTEAFF
clone size: NA; D gene: NA; V gene: TRBV15; J gene: TRBJ1-5; CDR3 DNA: TGTGCCACCAGCAGTCCAGGGGGCAATCAGCCCCAGCATTTT; CDR3 protein: CATSSPGGNQPQHF
clone size: NA; D gene: NA; V gene: TRBV5-1; J gene: TRBJ1-5; CDR3 DNA: TGCGCCAGCAGCTTGGGGACCGGGGATAGCAATCAGCCCCAGCATTTT; CDR3 protein: CASSLGTGDSNQPQHF
clone size: NA; D gene: TRBD1; V gene: TRBV5-1; J gene: TRBJ2-5; CDR3 DNA: TGCGCCAGCAGCTTGGAGGGGGCATCAGAGACCCAGTACTTC; CDR3 protein: CASSLEGASETQYF
clone size: NA; D gene: NA; V gene: TRBV27; J gene: TRBJ1-3; CDR3 DNA: TGTGCCAGCAGTAACATATTCCCACCCTCTGGAAACACCATATATTTT; CDR3 protein: CASSNIFPPSGNTIYF
clone size: NA; D gene: TRBD2; V gene: TRBV23-1; J gene: TRBJ2-1; CDR3 DNA: TGCGCCAGCAGTCAAGGGGGGGGGCAGTTCTTC; CDR3 protein: CASSQGGGQFF
clone size: few; D gene: NA; V gene: TRBV6-5; J gene: TRBJ1-3; CDR3 DNA: TGTGCCAGCAGACCCCGAGGCTCGGCAAACACCATATATTTT; CDR3 protein: CASRPRGSANTIYF
clone size: NA; D gene: NA; V gene: TRBV6-5; J gene: TRBJ2-7; CDR3 DNA: TGTGCCAGCAGTTCAGACAGGCCCTCCTACGAGCAGTACTTC; CDR3 protein: CASSSDRPSYEQYF
clone size: NA; D gene: NA; V gene: TRBV2; J gene: TRBJ1-5; CDR3 DNA: TGTGCCAGCAGAGCGGGGGCGAGGAGCAATCAGCCCCAGCATTTT; CDR3 protein: CASRAGARSNQPQHF
clone size: NA; D gene: NA; V gene: TRBV5-8; J gene: TRBJ1-2; CDR3 DNA: TGTGCCAGCAGCTTGGTTATGGTTCGGTCTGGCTACACCTTC; CDR3 protein: CASSLVMVRSGYTF
clone size: few; D gene: TRBD1; V gene: TRBV7-2; J gene: TRBJ1-5; CDR3 DNA: TGTGCCAGCAGCTTCGCAGGGACAGGGGGGTATCAGCCCCAGCATTTT; CDR3 protein: CASSFAGTGGYQPQHF
clone size: NA; D gene: NA; V gene: TRBV19; J gene: TRBJ1-2; CDR3 DNA: TGTGCCAGTAGTATAGATCTGTATGGCTACACCTTC; CDR3 protein: CASSIDLYGYTF
clone size: once; D gene: NA; V gene: TRBV12-3/TRBV12-4; J gene: TRBJ1-5; CDR3 DNA: TGTGCCAGCAGTTTACCAGGCCAGCCCCAGCATTTT; CDR3 protein: CASSLPGQPQHF
clone size: NA; D gene: TRBD1; V gene: TRBV4-1; J gene: TRBJ1-5; CDR3 DNA: TGCGCCAGCAGCCAAGCCGGGACAGGGAATCAGCCCCAGCATTTT; CDR3 protein: CASSQAGTGNQPQHF
clone size: NA; D gene: NA; V gene: TRBV27; J gene: TRBJ2-5; CDR3 DNA: TGTGCCAGCAGTATAAGGACTCCCCAAGAGACCCAGTACTTC; CDR3 protein: CASSIRTPQETQYF
clone size: NA; D gene: TRBD1; V gene: TRBV7-9; J gene: TRBJ2-1; CDR3 DNA: TGTGCCAGCAGCCCCGACAGGGGAAGGTACAATGAGCAGTTCTTC; CDR3 protein: CASSPDRGRYNEQFF
clone size: NA; D gene: NA; V gene: TRBV5-5; J gene: TRBJ1-1; CDR3 DNA: TGTGCCAGCAGCGTGGTTCAGGGTTACACTGAAGCTTTCTTT; CDR3 protein: CASSVVQGYTEAFF
clone size: NA; D gene: NA; V gene: TRBV6-6; J gene: TRBJ2-3; CDR3 DNA: TGTGCCAGCAGTTACGGCGACTCTTATTACACAGATACGCAGTATTTT; CDR3 protein: CASSYGDSYYTDTQYF
clone size: NA; D gene: TRBD1; V gene: TRBV29-1; J gene: TRBJ2-2; CDR3 DNA: TGCAGCGCCATTATAGGGGGCGGCACCGGGGAGCTGTTTTTT; CDR3 protein: CSAIIGGGTGELFF
clone size: NA; D gene: TRBD2; V gene: TRBV11-2; J gene: TRBJ2-5; CDR3 DNA: TGTGCCAGCAGTTCCAATAGCGGGGGGCCCGCCGAGACCCAGTACTTC; CDR3 protein: CASSSNSGGPAETQYF
clone size: NA; D gene: NA; V gene: TRBV18; J gene: TRBJ1-1; CDR3 DNA: TGTGCCAGCTACAGGACAGCGTCTAACACTGAAGCTTTCTTT; CDR3 protein: CASYRTASNTEAFF
clone size: once; D gene: TRBD2; V gene: TRBV7-6; J gene: TRBJ2-2; CDR3 DNA: TGTGCCAGCAGCTTATTCCAGCGGGGGCCAAACACCGGGGAGCTGTTTTTT; CDR3 protein: CASSLFQRGPNTGELFF
clone size: NA; D gene: TRBD1; V gene: TRBV7-3; J gene: TRBJ1-1; CDR3 DNA: TGTGCCAGCAGCCTTCGAGGACAGGGGCTGATGAACACTGAAGCTTTCTTT; CDR3 protein: CASSLRGQGLMNTEAFF
clone size: NA; D gene: NA; V gene: TRBV5-6; J gene: TRBJ1-3; CDR3 DNA: TGTGCCAGCAGCTCGGACAGACACACCATATATTTT; CDR3 protein: CASSSDRHTIYF
clone size: NA; D gene: NA; V gene: TRBV5-1; J gene: TRBJ1-3; CDR3 DNA: TGCGCCAGCGGAGCGGGGGGCTCTGGAAACACCATATATTTT; CDR3 protein: CASGAGGSGNTIYF
clone size: NA; D gene: NA; V gene: TRBV7-3; J gene: TRBJ2-2; CDR3 DNA: TGTGCCAGCCAGGGCGGAAACACCGGGGAGCTGTTTTTT; CDR3 protein: CASQGGNTGELFF
clone size: NA; D gene: TRBD1; V gene: TRBV7-8; J gene: TRBJ2-5; CDR3 DNA: TGTGCCAGCAGCTTAGCCTGGACAGGGAGCCAAGAGACCCAGTACTTC; CDR3 protein: CASSLAWTGSQETQYF
clone size: NA; D gene: NA; V gene: TRBV7-3; J gene: TRBJ1-3; CDR3 DNA: TGTGCCAGCGGGGGGGTCTCTGGAAACACCATATATTTT; CDR3 protein: CASGGVSGNTIYF
clone size: NA; D gene: NA; V gene: TRBV18; J gene: TRBJ2-7; CDR3 DNA: TGTGCCAGCTCACCATTGGTAGGAGGATACGAGCAGTACTTC; CDR3 protein: CASSPLVGGYEQYF
clone size: once; D gene: NA; V gene: TRBV5-1; J gene: TRBJ2-2; CDR3 DNA: TGCGCCAGCAGCTCCACAGGGAATTCGGTCACCGGGGAGCTGTTTTTT; CDR3 protein: CASSSTGNSVTGELFF
clone size: NA; D gene: NA; V gene: TRBV15; J gene: TRBJ2-7; CDR3 DNA: TGTGCCACCAGCAGAGGTGATAGATACTACGAGCAGTACTTC; CDR3 protein: CATSRGDRYYEQYF
clone size: few; D gene: TRBD1; V gene: TRBV6-5; J gene: TRBJ1-2; CDR3 DNA: TGTGCCAGCAGCGAGGACAGGGTGGTTGGCTACACCTTC; CDR3 protein: CASSEDRVVGYTF
clone size: NA; D gene: TRBD2; V gene: TRBV28; J gene: TRBJ2-3; CDR3 DNA: TGTGCCAGCAGGGCGGCTAGCGGGGGGGACACAGATACGCAGTATTTT; CDR3 protein: CASRAASGGDTDTQYF
clone size: few; D gene: TRBD1; V gene: TRBV19; J gene: TRBJ1-1; CDR3 DNA: TGTGCCAGTCACACCGCAGGGGGGTACACTGAAGCTTTCTTT; CDR3 protein: CASHTAGGYTEAFF
clone size: NA; D gene: TRBD1; V gene: TRBV9; J gene: TRBJ1-4; CDR3 DNA: TGTGCCAGCAGCGTAGGTGACAGGGGAACGACTAATGAAAAACTGTTTTTT; CDR3 protein: CASSVGDRGTTNEKLFF
clone size: NA; D gene: TRBD1; V gene: TRBV11-2; J gene: TRBJ2-7; CDR3 DNA: TGTGCCAGCAGTTCCGGGACAGTGACCTCCTACGAGCAGTACTTC; CDR3 protein: CASSSGTVTSYEQYF
clone size: NA; D gene: TRBD1; V gene: TRBV7-9; J gene: TRBJ2-1; CDR3 DNA: TGTGCCAGCAGCCACGGACAGGGGCGGGATGAGCAGTTCTTC; CDR3 protein: CASSHGQGRDEQFF
clone size: NA; D gene: TRBD1; V gene: TRBV5-1; J gene: TRBJ2-7; CDR3 DNA: TGCGCCAGCAGCTTCCCGGACAGGGGTCCGAACTACGAGCAGTACTTC; CDR3 protein: CASSFPDRGPNYEQYF
clone size: once; D gene: TRBD1; V gene: TRBV5-6; J gene: TRBJ1-2; CDR3 DNA: TGTGCCAGCAGCTTGGACAGGGGTTTCAGTAACTATGGCTACACCTTC; CDR3 protein: CASSLDRGFSNYGYTF
clone size: NA; D gene: NA; V gene: TRBV6-5; J gene: TRBJ1-1; CDR3 DNA: TGTGCCAGCAGCGAGACAGGGAACACTGAAGCTTTCTTT; CDR3 protein: CASSETGNTEAFF
clone size: NA; D gene: TRBD2; V gene: TRBV27; J gene: TRBJ2-2; CDR3 DNA: TGTGCCAGCAGTTCGGGACTAGCGACCGGGGAGCTGTTTTTT; CDR3 protein: CASSSGLATGELFF
clone size: NA; D gene: TRBD1; V gene: TRBV6-5; J gene: TRBJ1-2; CDR3 DNA: TGTGCCAGCACCGAGGGGACAGTTTATGGCTACACCTTC; CDR3 protein: CASTEGTVYGYTF
clone size: NA; D gene: TRBD1; V gene: TRBV5-1; J gene: TRBJ1-2; CDR3 DNA: TGCGCCAGCAGTATGGTCGGCCAGGGGGCGAATAACTATGGCTACACCTTC; CDR3 protein: CASSMVGQGANNYGYTF
clone size: NA; D gene: NA; V gene: TRBV5-1; J gene: TRBJ2-7; CDR3 DNA: TGCGCCAGCAGCTTGGTCGTCGGGAAGGACGAGCAGTACTTC; CDR3 protein: CASSLVVGKDEQYF
clone size: once; D gene: NA; V gene: TRBV9; J gene: TRBJ1-1; CDR3 DNA: TGTGCCAGCAGCCTGGCGAACACTGAAGCTTTCTTT; CDR3 protein: CASSLANTEAFF
clone size: NA; D gene: TRBD2; V gene: TRBV19; J gene: TRBJ2-7; CDR3 DNA: TGTGCCAGTAGTCTCCGGGGGGGACTCTCCTACGAGCAGTACTTC; CDR3 protein: CASSLRGGLSYEQYF
clone size: NA; D gene: NA; V gene: TRBV29-1; J gene: TRBJ2-3; CDR3 DNA: TGCAGCGGTGGGAGGGGGACAGATACGCAGTATTTT; CDR3 protein: CSGGRGTDTQYF